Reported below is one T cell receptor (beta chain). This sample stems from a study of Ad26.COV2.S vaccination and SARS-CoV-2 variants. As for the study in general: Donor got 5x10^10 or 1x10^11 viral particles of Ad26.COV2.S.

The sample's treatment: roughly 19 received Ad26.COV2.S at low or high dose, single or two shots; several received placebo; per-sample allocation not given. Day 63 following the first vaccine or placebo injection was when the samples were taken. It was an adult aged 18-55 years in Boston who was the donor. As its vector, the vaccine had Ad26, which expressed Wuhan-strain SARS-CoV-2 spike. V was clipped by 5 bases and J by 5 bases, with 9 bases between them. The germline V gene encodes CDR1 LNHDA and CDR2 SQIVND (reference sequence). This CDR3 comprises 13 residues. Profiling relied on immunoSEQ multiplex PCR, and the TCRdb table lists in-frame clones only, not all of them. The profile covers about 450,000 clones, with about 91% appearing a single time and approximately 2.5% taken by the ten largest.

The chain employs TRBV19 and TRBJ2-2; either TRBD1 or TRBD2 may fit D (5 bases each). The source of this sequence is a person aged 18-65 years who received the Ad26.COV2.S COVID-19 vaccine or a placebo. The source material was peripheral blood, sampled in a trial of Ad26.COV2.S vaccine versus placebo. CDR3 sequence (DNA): TGTGCCAGTAGTCCAGGGAGAACCGGGGAGCTGTTTTTT. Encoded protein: CASSPGRTGELFF. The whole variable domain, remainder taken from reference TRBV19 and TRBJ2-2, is DGGITQSPKYLFRKEGQNVTLSCEQNLNHDAMYWYRQDPGQGLRLIYYSQIVNDFQKGDIAEGYSVSREKKESFPLTVTSAQKNPTAFYLCASSPGRTGELFFGEGSRLTVL.